The sequence of this TCR beta chain was determined in a study of OX40 agonist ivuxolimab in advanced cancers. There are 15 residues in the CDR3. V was shortened by 5 bases and J by 4 bases, with 17 bases between the two germline ends. Germline loops: CDR1 MDHEN, CDR2 SYDVKM. The repertoire was sequenced with immunoSEQ multiplex PCR; TCRdb's copy has only in-frame clones and lacks some. The sample consists of under 80,000 clones, under 95% of them appearing once. As for this clone: Antigen specificity is unknown.

Whole-study results and caveats: Clones of CD4+ and CD8+ blood T cells grew by week 6 at doses of 0.1 to 3.0 mg/kg.

The chain is built from TRBV28 and TRBJ1-2; D remains ambiguous. Sequenced here: CD4+ or CD8+ T cells sorted from blood, sampled in a trial of the OX40 agonist ivuxolimab. The clonotype originates from an adult with an advanced solid tumor such as melanoma, head and neck, liver or kidney cancer. The CDR3 DNA follows: TGTGCCAGCAGTCCACCCGATCCGTCTCTCTATGGCTACACCTTC. It specifies CASSPPDPSLYGYTF.